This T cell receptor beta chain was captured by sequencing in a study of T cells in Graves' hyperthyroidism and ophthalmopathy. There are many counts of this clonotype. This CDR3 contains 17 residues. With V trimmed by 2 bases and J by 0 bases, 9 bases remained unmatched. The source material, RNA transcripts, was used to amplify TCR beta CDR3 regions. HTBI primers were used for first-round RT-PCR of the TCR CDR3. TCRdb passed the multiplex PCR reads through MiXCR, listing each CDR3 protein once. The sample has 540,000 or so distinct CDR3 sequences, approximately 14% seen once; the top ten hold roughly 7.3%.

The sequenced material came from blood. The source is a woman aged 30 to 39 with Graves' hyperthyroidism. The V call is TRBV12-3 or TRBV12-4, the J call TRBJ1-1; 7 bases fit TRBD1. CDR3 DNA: TGTGCCAGCAGTTTAAGGTTTACCCAGGGGGTGAACACTGAAGCTTTCTTT. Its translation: CASSLRFTQGVNTEAFF.